This entry is about one TCR beta chain. Its target is unknown. These data originate in a study of siplizumab effects on memory and regulatory T cells. The V gene's germline CDR1 is SGHKS and CDR2 YYEKEE (reference sequence). There are 14 residues in the CDR3. The V gene lost 0 bases and the J gene lost 4 bases, with 7 bases spanning the gap. The study's findings and limits: Solely a minor proportion of alloreactive clones could be assigned to unstimulated subsets. Memory T cells appeared less diverse than naive cells, which seemed to contribute substantially to alloresponse.

Only in-frame clones appear in the TCRdb table, and some are missing; sequencing was by immunoSEQ multiplex PCR. The repertoire consists of about 120,000 clones, with about 94% occurring once and the leading ten covering roughly 1.5%. Specimen: non-Treg CD4+ T cells sorted from blood. The TCR originated in a human donor in good health. This sequence joins TRBV5-5 and TRBJ1-4, with no clear D. CDR3 nucleotides: TGTGCCAGCAGCTTGGAACGGCTTAATGAAAAACTGTTTTTT. Translated: CASSLERLNEKLFF.